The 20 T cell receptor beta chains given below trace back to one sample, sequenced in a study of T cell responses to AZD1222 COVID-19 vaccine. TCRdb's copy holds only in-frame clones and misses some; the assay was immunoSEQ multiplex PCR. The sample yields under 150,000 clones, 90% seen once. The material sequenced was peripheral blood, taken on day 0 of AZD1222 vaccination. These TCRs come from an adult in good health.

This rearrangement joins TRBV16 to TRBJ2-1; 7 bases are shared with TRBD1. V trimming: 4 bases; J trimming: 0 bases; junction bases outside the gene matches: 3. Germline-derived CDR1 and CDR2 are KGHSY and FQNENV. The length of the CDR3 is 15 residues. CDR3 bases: TGTGCCAGCAGCCTGACAGGGAGCTCCTACAATGAGCAGTTCTTC. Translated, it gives CASSLTGSSYNEQFF.

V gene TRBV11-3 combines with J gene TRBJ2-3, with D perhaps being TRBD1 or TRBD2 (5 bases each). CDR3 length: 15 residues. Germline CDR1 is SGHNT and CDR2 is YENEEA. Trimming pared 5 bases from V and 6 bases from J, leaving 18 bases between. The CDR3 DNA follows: TGTGCCAGCAGCCGGGACCTAGTAACCCCGGATACGCAGTATTTT. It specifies CASSRDLVTPDTQYF.

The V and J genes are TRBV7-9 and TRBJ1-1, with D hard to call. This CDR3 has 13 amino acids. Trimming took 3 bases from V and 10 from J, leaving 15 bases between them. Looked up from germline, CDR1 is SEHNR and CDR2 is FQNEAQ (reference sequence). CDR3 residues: CASSLRESAPAFF. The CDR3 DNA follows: TGTGCCAGCAGCTTGAGGGAATCGGCCCCAGCTTTCTTT.

The CDR3 nucleotides read TGTGCCAGCAGCTTAGAGGGGCTTAATGAAAAACTGTTTTTT. It yields the protein CASSLEGLNEKLFF. V and J are TRBV5-6 and TRBJ1-4, with a tentative D call TRBD1 (5 bases). The V gene lost 2 bases and the J gene lost 4 bases, with 9 bases spanning the gap. CDR1 and CDR2 (germline): SGHDT, YYEEEE. This CDR3 has 14 residues.

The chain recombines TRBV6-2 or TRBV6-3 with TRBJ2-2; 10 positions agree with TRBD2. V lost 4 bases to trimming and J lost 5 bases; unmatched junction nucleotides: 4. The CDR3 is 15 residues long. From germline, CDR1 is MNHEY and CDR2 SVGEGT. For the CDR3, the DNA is TGTGCCAGCAGTTCCGGGACTAGCGAGACCGGGGAGCTGTTTTTT. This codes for CASSSGTSETGELFF.

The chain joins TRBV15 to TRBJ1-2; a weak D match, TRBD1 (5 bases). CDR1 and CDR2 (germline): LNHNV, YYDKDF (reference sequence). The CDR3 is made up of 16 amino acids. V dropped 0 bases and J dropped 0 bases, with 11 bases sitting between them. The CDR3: CATSRDPLGANYGYTF. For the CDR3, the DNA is TGTGCCACCAGCAGAGATCCCCTAGGGGCTAACTATGGCTACACCTTC.

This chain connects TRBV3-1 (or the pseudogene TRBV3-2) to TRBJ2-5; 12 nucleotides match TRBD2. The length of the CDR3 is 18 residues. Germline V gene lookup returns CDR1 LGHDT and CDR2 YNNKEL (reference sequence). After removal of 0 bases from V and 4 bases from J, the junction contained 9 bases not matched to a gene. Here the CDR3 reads CASSQDLASGGAGETQYF. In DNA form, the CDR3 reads TGTGCCAGCAGCCAAGATTTGGCTAGCGGGGGGGCCGGAGAGACCCAGTACTTC.

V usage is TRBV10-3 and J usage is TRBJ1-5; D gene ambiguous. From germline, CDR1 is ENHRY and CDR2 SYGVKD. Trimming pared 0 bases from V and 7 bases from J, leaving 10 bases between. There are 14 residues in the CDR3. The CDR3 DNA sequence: TGTGCCATCAGTGAGTCGGGGTCGAGGCAGCCCCAGCATTTT. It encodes CAISESGSRQPQHF.

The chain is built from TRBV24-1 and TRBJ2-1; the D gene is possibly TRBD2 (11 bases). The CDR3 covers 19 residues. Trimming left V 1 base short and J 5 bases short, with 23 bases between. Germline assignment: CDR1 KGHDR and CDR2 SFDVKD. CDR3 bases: TGTGCCACCAGTGATTTCAGGGACAGGGGACTAGCGGTTAACAATGAGCAGTTCTTC. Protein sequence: CATSDFRDRGLAVNNEQFF.

CDR3 sequence reads: CASSQEGGDGYTF. The CDR3 nucleotides read TGTGCCAGCAGCCAAGAAGGAGGGGATGGCTACACCTTC. The chain has TRBV4-2 and TRBJ1-2; tentative D call: TRBD1 (5 bases). CDR1 LGHNA and CDR2 YNFKEQ come from the germline V gene. V lost 0 bases, J lost 6 bases, and 8 bases lay in between. The CDR3 length is 13 residues.

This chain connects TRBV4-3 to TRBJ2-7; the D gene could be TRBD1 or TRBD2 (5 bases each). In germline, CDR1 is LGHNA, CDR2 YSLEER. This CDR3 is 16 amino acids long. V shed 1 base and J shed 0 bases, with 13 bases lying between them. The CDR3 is CASSQARDARSYEQYF. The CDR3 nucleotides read TGCGCCAGCAGCCAAGCTAGGGACGCACGCTCCTACGAGCAGTACTTC.

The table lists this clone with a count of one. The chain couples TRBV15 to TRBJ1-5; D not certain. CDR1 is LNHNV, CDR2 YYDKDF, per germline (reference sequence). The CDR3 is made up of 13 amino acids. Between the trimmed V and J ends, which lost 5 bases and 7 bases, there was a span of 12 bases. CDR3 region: CATSPRTAQPQHF. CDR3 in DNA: TGTGCCACCAGCCCTCGGACTGCCCAGCCCCAGCATTTT.

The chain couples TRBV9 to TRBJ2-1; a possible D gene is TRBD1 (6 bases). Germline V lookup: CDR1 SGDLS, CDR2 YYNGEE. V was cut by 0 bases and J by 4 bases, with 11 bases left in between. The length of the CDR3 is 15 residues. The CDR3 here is CASSVVGALYNEQFF. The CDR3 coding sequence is TGTGCCAGCAGCGTAGTGGGGGCCCTATACAATGAGCAGTTCTTC. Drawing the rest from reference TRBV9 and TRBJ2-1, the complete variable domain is DSGVTQTPKHLITATGQRVTLRCSPRSGDLSVYWYQQSLDQGLQFLIQYYNGEERAKGNILERFSAQQFPDLHSELNLSSLELGDSALYFCASSVVGALYNEQFFGPGTRLTVL.

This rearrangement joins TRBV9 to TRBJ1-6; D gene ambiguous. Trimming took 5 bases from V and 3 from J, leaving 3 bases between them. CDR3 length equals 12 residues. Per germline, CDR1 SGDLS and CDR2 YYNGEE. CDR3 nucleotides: TGTGCCAGCAGTGGCTATAATTCACCCCTCCACTTT. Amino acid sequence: CASSGYNSPLHF.

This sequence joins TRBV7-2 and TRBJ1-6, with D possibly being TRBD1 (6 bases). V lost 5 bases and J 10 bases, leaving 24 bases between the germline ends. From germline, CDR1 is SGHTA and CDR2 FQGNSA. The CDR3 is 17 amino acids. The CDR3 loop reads CASSPVIGGQGGSPLHF. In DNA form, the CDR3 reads TGTGCCAGCAGCCCCGTAATAGGGGGACAAGGGGGATCACCCCTCCACTTT.

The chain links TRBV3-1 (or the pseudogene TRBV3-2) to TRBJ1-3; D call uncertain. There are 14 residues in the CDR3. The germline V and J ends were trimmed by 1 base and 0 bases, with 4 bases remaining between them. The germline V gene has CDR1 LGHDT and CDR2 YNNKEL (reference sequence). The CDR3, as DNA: TGTGCCAGCAGCCAAGCGGTCTCTGGAAACACCATATATTTT. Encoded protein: CASSQAVSGNTIYF.

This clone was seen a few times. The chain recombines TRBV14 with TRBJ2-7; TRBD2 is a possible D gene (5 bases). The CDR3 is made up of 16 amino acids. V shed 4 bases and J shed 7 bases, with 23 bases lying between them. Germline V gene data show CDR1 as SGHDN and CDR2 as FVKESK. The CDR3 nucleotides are TGTGCCAGCAGCCTGACCGGTGACTACCGCCTAGGAGAGCAGTACTTC. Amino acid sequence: CASSLTGDYRLGEQYF.

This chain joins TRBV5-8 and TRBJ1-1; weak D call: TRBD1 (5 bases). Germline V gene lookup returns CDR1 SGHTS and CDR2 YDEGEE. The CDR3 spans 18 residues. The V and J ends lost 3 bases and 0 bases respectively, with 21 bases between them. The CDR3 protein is CASSSSRVTATLNTEAFF. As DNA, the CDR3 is TGTGCCAGCAGCTCCTCCCGGGTGACAGCCACTCTGAACACTGAAGCTTTCTTT.

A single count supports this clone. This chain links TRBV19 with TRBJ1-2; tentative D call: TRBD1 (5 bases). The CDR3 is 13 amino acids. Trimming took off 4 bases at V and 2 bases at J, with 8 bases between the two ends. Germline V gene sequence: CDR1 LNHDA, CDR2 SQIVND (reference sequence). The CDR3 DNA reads TGTGCCAGTAGTACAGGGTTGAACTATGGCTACACCTTC. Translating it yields CASSTGLNYGYTF.

The chain's CDR3 is CASSDGTASYEQYF. The DNA of the CDR3 is TGTGCCAGCAGCGACGGGACAGCCTCCTACGAGCAGTACTTC. The rearrangement links TRBV5-6 to TRBJ2-7, with 7 bases identical to TRBD1. Germline trimming cut 4 bases from V and 0 bases from J; bases unmatched to any gene: 4. CDR3 length: 14 residues. The germline gives CDR1 SGHDT, CDR2 YYEEEE.